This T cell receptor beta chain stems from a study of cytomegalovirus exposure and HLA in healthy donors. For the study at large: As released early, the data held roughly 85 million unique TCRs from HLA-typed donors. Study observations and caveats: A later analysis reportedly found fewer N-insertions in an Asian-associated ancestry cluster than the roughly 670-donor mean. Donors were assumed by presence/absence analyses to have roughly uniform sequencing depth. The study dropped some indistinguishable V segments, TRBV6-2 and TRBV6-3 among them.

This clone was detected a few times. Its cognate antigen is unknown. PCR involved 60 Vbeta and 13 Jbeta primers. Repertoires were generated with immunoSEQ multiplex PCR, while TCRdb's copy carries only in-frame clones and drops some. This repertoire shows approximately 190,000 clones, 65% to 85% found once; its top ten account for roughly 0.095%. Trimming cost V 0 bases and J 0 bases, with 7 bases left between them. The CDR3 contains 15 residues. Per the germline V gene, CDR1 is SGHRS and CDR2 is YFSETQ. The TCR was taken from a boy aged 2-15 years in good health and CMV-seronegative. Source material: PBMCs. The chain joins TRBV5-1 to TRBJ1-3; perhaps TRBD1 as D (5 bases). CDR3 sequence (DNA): TGCGCCAGCAGCTTGGGACAGCTCTCTGGAAACACCATATATTTT. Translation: CASSLGQLSGNTIYF.